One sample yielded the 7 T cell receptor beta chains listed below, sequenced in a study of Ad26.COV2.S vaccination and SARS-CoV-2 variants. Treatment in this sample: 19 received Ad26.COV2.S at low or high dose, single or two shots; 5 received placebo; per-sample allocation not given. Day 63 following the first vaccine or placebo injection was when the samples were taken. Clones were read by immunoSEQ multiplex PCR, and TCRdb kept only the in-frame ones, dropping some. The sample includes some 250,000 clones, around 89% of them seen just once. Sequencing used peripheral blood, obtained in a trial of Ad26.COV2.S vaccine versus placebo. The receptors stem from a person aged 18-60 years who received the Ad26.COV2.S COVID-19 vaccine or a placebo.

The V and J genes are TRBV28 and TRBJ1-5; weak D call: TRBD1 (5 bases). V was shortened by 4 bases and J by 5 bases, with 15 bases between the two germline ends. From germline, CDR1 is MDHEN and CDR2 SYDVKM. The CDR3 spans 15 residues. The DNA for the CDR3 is TGTGCCAGCAGTTCCCCGGAGGGGTCGCATCAGCCCCAGCATTTT. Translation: CASSSPEGSHQPQHF.

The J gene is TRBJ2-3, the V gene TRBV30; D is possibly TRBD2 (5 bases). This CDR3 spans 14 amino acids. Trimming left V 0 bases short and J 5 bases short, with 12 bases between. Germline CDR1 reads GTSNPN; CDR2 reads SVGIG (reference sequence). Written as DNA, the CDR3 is TGTGCCTGGAGTGTACTAGAGGGCAGAGATACGCAGTATTTT. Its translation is CAWSVLEGRDTQYF.

The CDR3 region is CASSWDLAGGNEQFF. The CDR3, as DNA: TGTGCCAGCAGCTGGGATCTAGCGGGAGGTAATGAGCAGTTCTTC. The chain uses TRBV11-2 and TRBJ2-1; 11 nucleotides align to TRBD2. This CDR3 comprises 15 residues. Trimming took 4 bases from V and 7 from J; bases not matched to a gene: 6. Per germline, CDR1 SGHAT and CDR2 FQNNGV.

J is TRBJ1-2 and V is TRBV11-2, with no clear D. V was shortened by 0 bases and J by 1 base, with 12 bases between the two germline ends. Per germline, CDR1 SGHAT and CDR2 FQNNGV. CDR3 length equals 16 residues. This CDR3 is CASSLEARRLNYGYTF. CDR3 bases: TGTGCCAGCAGCTTAGAGGCGCGGCGGCTTAACTATGGCTACACCTTC.

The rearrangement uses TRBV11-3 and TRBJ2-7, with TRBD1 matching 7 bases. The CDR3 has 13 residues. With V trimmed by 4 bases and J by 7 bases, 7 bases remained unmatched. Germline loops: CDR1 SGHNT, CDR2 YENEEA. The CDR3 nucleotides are TGTGCCAGCAGCTCGATTACAGGGGAGGAGCAGTACTTC. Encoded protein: CASSSITGEEQYF.

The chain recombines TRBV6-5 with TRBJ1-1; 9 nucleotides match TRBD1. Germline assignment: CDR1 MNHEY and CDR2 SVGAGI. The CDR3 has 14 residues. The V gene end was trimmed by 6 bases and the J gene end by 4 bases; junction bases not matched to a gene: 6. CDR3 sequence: CASSVTGGTTEAFF. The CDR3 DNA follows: TGTGCCAGCAGCGTTACAGGGGGCACCACTGAAGCTTTCTTT.

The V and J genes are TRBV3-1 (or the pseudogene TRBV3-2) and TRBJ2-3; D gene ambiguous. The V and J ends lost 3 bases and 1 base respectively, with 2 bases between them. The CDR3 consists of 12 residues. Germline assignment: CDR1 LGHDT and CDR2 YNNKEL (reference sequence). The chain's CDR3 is CASSHGTDTQYF. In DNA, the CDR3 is TGTGCCAGCAGCCACGGCACAGATACGCAGTATTTT.